This TCR beta chain was obtained from a study of cytomegalovirus exposure and HLA in healthy donors (dated by TCRdb to the late 2010s). At the level of the whole study: An earlier analysis of approximately 590 of the donors reported approximately 290 Gb of sequence data and approximately 110 million unique TCR beta sequences from 150 million to 200 million T cells. Of the 300 to 500 genotyped donors, 75% to 85% were placed in the genetic ancestry cluster associated with self-reported Caucasian donors. In the later analysis, no new phenotypic data were used to find candidate immune exposures; instead, reliance was placed on TCR beta sequences and their occurrence across donors. All discovery cohort repertoires had been generated using a single sequencing platform. To study patterns of TCR occurrence, a later analysis re-analyzed previously published TCR beta repertoires from 700 or so donors and added high-resolution HLA genotyping. To predict cytomegalovirus infection status, the study combined high-throughput TCR immunosequencing, statistical association of individual TCRs with disease status, and machine learning. The study profiled the T cell repertoires of around 700 subjects by immunosequencing and related them to cytomegalovirus serostatus. The aim of the study was to test whether cataloging public T cell receptors could identify signatures of past pathogen exposure. Class I and class II HLA loci were covered by the typing at four-digit resolution. Typing coverage differed by locus: A, B, C, DRB1 and DQB1 were typed in roughly 620-630 donors, DQA1 in about 500, DPA1 in 606, and DPB1 in around 440. A later genetic analysis took genome-wide SNP genotypes for about 55% of the roughly 700 donors and used that subset as a discovery cohort. Alongside the repertoire data, information on donor age, sex, ethnicity and CMV serostatus was compiled. On average, approximately 250,000 unique TCR beta nucleotide sequences were sequenced per donor among a few hundred genotyped donors of the cohort, with roughly 18% of those sequences being non-productive. About 280 gigabases of sequencing data and around 80 million unique TCR sequences made up an early release that covered under 750 HLA-typed donors. Because of strong linkage in the cohort, 5 or 6 DR-DQ haplotypes were treated as single units for association and clustering. A separate validation cohort of more than 100 different subjects was used in addition to the roughly 700-subject first cohort. To decide whether each TCR beta V gene segment behaved as functional or pseudogenic, an earlier analysis of approximately 590 of the donors relied on high-throughput TCR beta sequencing. Broad study findings and their caveats: Three of the identified cytomegalovirus-associated TCR beta chains were confirmed in vitro to be specific for cytomegalovirus antigens. A later analysis found that most CMV-associated TCR beta chains appeared HLA-restricted, with HLA associations seemingly driven largely by CMV exposure. A cluster of highly shared sequence variants was judged likely to represent a technical artifact of the sequencing pipeline. The classifier was reported to diagnose cytomegalovirus status with high specificity and sensitivity in both the original cohort and the validation cohort. For the cohort, immune exposure information was limited to CMV serostatus. The presence/absence analyses assumed that sequencing depth was roughly uniform across donors, and that assumption may not be true. According to the authors, the approach could potentially be generalized to other disease states and immunological phenotypes. In a later genetic analysis, fewer N-insertions in productive TCRs were reported among donors in an Asian-associated ancestry cluster than the roughly 700-donor mean. A later analysis reported that several top co-occurrence clusters appeared linked to parvovirus B19, influenza, CMV and Epstein-Barr virus. In a later analysis, some 18,000 TCR beta sequences were associated with specific HLA alleles at a false discovery rate of 0.05. Correlated functional status among segregating V segments might be attributable to linkage disequilibrium, but an unknown experimental factor could not be ruled out. The study gave a list of about 160 TCR beta chains associated with cytomegalovirus. Most TCR sequences were observed very rarely across donors, whereas some public TCRs were present in many individuals. A further reported finding was that TCR beta sequences accurately predicted the HLA-A and HLA-B alleles for most subjects in the first cohort. A later analysis found that HLA-associated TCR beta chains were more clonally expanded and had lower generation probabilities than equally common non-associated chains. In a later analysis, the rate of TCR association differed among HLA loci, with DRB1 alleles having the most associated TCRs and HLA-C alleles having the fewest. In an earlier analysis of approximately 600 of the donors, most TCR beta V segments were observed in productive rearrangements about 87% or about 30% of the time, broadly matching IMGT annotations. A later genetic analysis associated a missense DCLRE1C variant with V-gene and J-gene trimming of TCR beta chains, and an independent cohort replicated the association. Strong co-occurrence of HLA alleles, especially DR and DQ, made assigning TCR associations to individual alleles difficult. Some IMGT-functional V segments, including TRBV6-2 and TRBV6-3, could not be told apart with the 87-base-pair reads, so those segments were excluded. HLA typing was unavailable for some donors at each locus, so association tests used only the typed subset. In this cohort, only TCR beta chains were sequenced, and detectable features were limited by the absence of alpha or paired-chain data. Because counts were too low, fewer than 20 rarely observed V segments, including chromosome 9 orphons, were excluded from the earlier analysis of several hundred of the donors.

The cohort consisted of 666 healthy bone marrow donors. At the time of sampling, every cohort member was nominally healthy, though immune exposures that went unrecorded were likely present. The donor tested CMV seropositive and was one of the 289 seropositive cohort members. A peripheral blood sample was provided by each donor, and peripheral blood mononuclear cells were used for TCR beta sequencing. The Qiagen DNeasy Blood Extraction Kit was used to extract genomic DNA from the blood cell samples. Library construction relied on the immunoSEQ multiplex PCR assay. A mixture of 60 forward primers for TCR Vbeta segments and 13 reverse primers for TCR Jbeta segments was used in the multiplex PCR. The CDR3 region of rearranged TCR beta genes was amplified from genomic DNA by a multiplex PCR assay. The amplified TCR beta libraries were sequenced on the Illumina HiSeq System as 87-base-pair reads. On the authors' methods: A later analysis tallied roughly 78 million unique TCR beta chains across the 610 or so repertoires, and some 10 million of those chains were shared by two or more donors. Raw reads were error-corrected and collapsed into unique sequences by a nearest-neighbor algorithm in which closely related sequences were merged to remove PCR and sequencing errors. Alignment of CDR3 sequences to IMGT reference sequences was used to assign V, D and J gene segments. Each retained sequence needed at least a six-nucleotide match to both a V gene segment and a J gene segment. A rearrangement was called productive if the CDR3 had no stop codons and remained in frame with V and J, and every other rearrangement was called non-productive. CDR3 was defined by IMGT convention, running from the second conserved V-encoded cysteine to the conserved J-encoded phenylalanine. In an earlier analysis of more than 550 of the donors, sequences lacking an unambiguous match to a single V gene segment were excluded. An earlier analysis of 587 of the donors classified V segments as functional when productive rearrangements were above 56.7% and as segregating when the standard deviation between donors was above 5%. A statistical classification framework was built for diagnosing cytomegalovirus status from the catalog of TCR beta chain sequences. In a later analysis, V and J genes were assigned by comparing TCR nucleotide sequences against IMGT/GENE-DB human TR gene sequences. A later analysis assigned CDR3 sequences and most-parsimonious VDJ recombination scenarios with the TCRdist pipeline. In a later analysis, each TCR beta chain was defined by its CDR3 amino acid sequence together with its V-gene family, and reads without a unique V-gene family were excluded. To address suspected cross-contamination and a sequencing artifact, a later analysis removed around 590 highly shared, low-generation-probability nucleotide sequences. In a later analysis, a clonal expansion index for each public chain was calculated from normalized within-repertoire ranks of inferred template counts. A later analysis computed generation probabilities with a VDJ recombination model fitted to out-of-frame rearrangements, and checked the results against IGoR. A later analysis scored TCR-TCR, TCR-HLA and TCR-CMV co-occurrence with hypergeometric tests, applying a repertoire-size bias correction to TCR pairs. To estimate false discovery rates, a later analysis permuted the HLA or CMV assignments 20 times. A later analysis grouped co-occurring TCRs with DBSCAN, adding TCRdist sequence similarity when clustering within HLA-allele-positive subsets. For co-occurrence clustering, repertoires with fewer than 30,000 or more than 120,000 public chains were excluded, along with a handful of repertoires with anomalous nucleotide sharing. TCRdb took over this immuneACCESS table, retaining in-frame rearrangements with V and J assigned. Such tables are incomplete; in checked studies, under half of the missing clones stem from an unresolved V gene, and the remainder is unexplained. D and trimming were read from the DNA, whereas the V and J calls and clone size are those reported in that table. Across this sample there are around 150,000 clones, with around 83% seen only once. The ten largest clonotypes hold roughly 8.2% of the sample.

Comments on this clone: It has no known antigen specificity. The sample holds no much larger clone one base away, and base qualities are not on file.

The germline V and J ends show losses of 4 bases and 1 base respectively, and no gene match explains 9 bases of the junction. From the germline V gene, CDR1 is MNHNS and CDR2 is SASEGT. From cysteine to phenylalanine, the CDR3 is 17 amino acids long. Just the 51-base CDR3 DNA is kept, in frame starting at base 1. Here the chain combines TRBV6-1 and TRBJ1-5; 8 of the junction bases match TRBD1. The specimen was PBMCs. The sequence came from a woman aged 50 to 60 in good health and CMV-seropositive. The DNA is TGTGCCAGCAGTGCAGGACAGGGAGGGAGAAGCAATCAGCCCCAGCATTTT. This gives the protein CASSAGQGGRSNQPQHF.